Below, 8 T cell receptor beta chains from the same sample are listed, as sequenced in a study of T-cell reconstitution after alpha-beta-depleted transplantation in children. The TCRbeta library incorporated unique molecular identifiers. TCRdb re-called the PCR reads through MiXCR, storing one row per CDR3 protein. The sample records fewer than 400,000 distinct CDR3 sequences, roughly 25% being singletons. Sequencing used PBMCs, mostly from graft donor cells, obtained 180 days after TCRalphabeta/CD19-depleted stem cell transplant. Receptor source: a male patient younger than 18 who had a stem cell transplant for acute lymphoblastic leukemia, so the T cells may come from the graft donor.

V and J are TRBV5-1 and TRBJ2-1; TRBD2 aligns across 10 bases. The CDR3 consists of 16 residues. J was trimmed by 5 bases and V by 1 base; bases with no gene match: 6. Germline CDR1 SGHRS, CDR2 YFSETQ. CDR3 protein: CASSLPLAGYNNEQFF. Here the CDR3 DNA reads TGCGCCAGCAGCTTGCCACTAGCGGGATATAACAATGAGCAGTTCTTC.

This clonotype was detected only a few times. J is TRBJ1-6 and V is TRBV12-3 or TRBV12-4, with a tentative D call TRBD1 (5 bases). V lost 3 bases to trimming and J lost 7 bases, with 16 bases between them. The CDR3 extends over 16 amino acids. The CDR3 nucleotides read TGTGCCAGCAGTTTCGACAGTCTCAAAAGGAATTCACCCCTCCACTTT. Encoded protein: CASSFDSLKRNSPLHF.

In this sample, this clonotype turned up a few times. The chain is built from TRBV24-1 and TRBJ2-1; the D is unclear. Germline CDR1 and CDR2: KGHDR and SFDVKD. The CDR3 is 12 residues long. The V end was cut by 2 bases, the J end by 4 bases, with 2 bases between. The CDR3 loop is CATSDYYNEQFF. Written as DNA, the CDR3 is TGTGCCACCAGTGATTATTACAATGAGCAGTTCTTC.

The chain carries TRBV6-5 and TRBJ1-5, with TRBD1 matching 8 bases. The CDR3 runs to 15 residues. Germline V gene data show CDR1 as MNHEY and CDR2 as SVGAGI. V lost 5 bases and J lost 0; bases outside the gene matches: 3. The CDR3, as DNA: TGTGCCAGCAGTATACAGGGGGATAGCAATCAGCCCCAGCATTTT. Residues: CASSIQGDSNQPQHF.

This clonotype was found a few times. This chain uses TRBV21-1 with TRBJ2-1; the table's D call, TRBD2, was not checked against the DNA. TRBV21-1 is noted as a pseudogene. The CDR3 has 16 residues. The CDR3 reads CASSFRLAGINNEQFF. DNA for the CDR3: TGTGCCAGCAGCTTTCGACTAGCGGGTATCAACAATGAGCAGTTCTTC.

The chain combines TRBV5-1 with TRBJ1-4, with 8 bases identical to TRBD1. The CDR3 length is 17 residues. Germline lookup yields CDR1 SGHRS and CDR2 YFSETQ. V lost 3 bases and J lost 5; bases outside the gene matches: 12. The CDR3 loop reads CASSSTGARHLNEKLFF. The CDR3 nucleotides are TGCGCCAGCAGCTCGACAGGGGCCCGGCACTTGAATGAAAAACTGTTTTTT.

This chain joins TRBV29-1 and TRBJ1-2; D may be TRBD1 (5 bases). This CDR3 spans 15 amino acids. CDR1 is SQVTM, CDR2 ANQGSEA, per germline. Trimming removed 0 bases at V and 3 bases at J, with 14 bases between. CDR3 nucleotide sequence: TGCAGCGTTGAAGATGAAGGGGTATCCCACTATGGCTACACCTTC. It codes for CSVEDEGVSHYGYTF.

The rearrangement links TRBV5-1 to TRBJ2-1, with a possible D match to TRBD2 (5 bases). Per the germline V gene, CDR1 is SGHRS and CDR2 is YFSETQ. The CDR3 totals 14 residues. The V end lost 0 bases, the J end lost 7 bases, and 11 bases lay between the germline ends. DNA for the CDR3: TGCGCCAGCAGCTTGGAGGCGGGCCTAAATGAGCAGTTCTTC. Translating it yields CASSLEAGLNEQFF. The full variable domain, with the rest looked up from reference TRBV5-1 and TRBJ2-1, is KAGVTQTPRYLIKTRGQQVTLSCSPISGHRSVSWYQQTPGQGLQFLFEYFSETQRNKGNFPGRFSGRQFSNSRSEMNVSTLELGDSALYLCASSLEAGLNEQFFGPGTRLTVL.